One and the same sample provided the 10 T cell receptor beta chains below, sequenced in a study of cytomegalovirus exposure and HLA in healthy donors. A multiplex PCR was run with 60 Vbeta primers and 13 Jbeta primers. TCRdb keeps only in-frame clones here, not all; method: immunoSEQ multiplex PCR. The sample records under 200,000 clones, approximately 75% being singletons. The source material was PBMCs. The receptors originated from a man in his fifties in good health and CMV-seropositive.

The chain joins TRBV29-1 to TRBJ1-5; maybe TRBD1 (6 bases). V lost 4 bases, J lost 6 bases, and 13 bases lay in between. Germline CDR1 SQVTM, CDR2 ANQGSEA. The CDR3 consists of 13 residues. Here the CDR3 DNA reads TGCAGCGTTGGGCAGGGGCGTGCTCAGCCCCAGCATTTT. As protein: CSVGQGRAQPQHF.

The gene calls are TRBV4-2 and TRBJ1-5, with D tentatively TRBD1 (5 bases). The V and J ends lost 1 base and 4 bases respectively, with 11 bases between them. The CDR3 sequence is 15 residues long. Germline V gene data show CDR1 as LGHNA and CDR2 as YNFKEQ. The CDR3 region is CASSQGDRENQPQHF. The CDR3 region has the DNA TGTGCCAGCAGCCAAGGTGACAGAGAGAATCAGCCCCAGCATTTT.

For the CDR3, the DNA is TGCGCCAGCAGTCTCGACCGCGAGACAGGGAACACTGAAGCTTTCTTT. It specifies CASSLDRETGNTEAFF. This rearrangement joins TRBV5-1 to TRBJ1-1, with D possibly being TRBD1 (6 bases). The CDR3 is made up of 16 amino acids. The germline V gene has CDR1 SGHRS and CDR2 YFSETQ. Trimming shortened V by 5 bases and J by 1 base, and 18 bases separated the two germline ends.

This chain links TRBV5-1 with TRBJ1-2; 11 nucleotides line up with TRBD1. The CDR3 runs to 14 residues. CDR1 is SGHRS and CDR2 is YFSETQ in the germline V gene. Trimming at V came to 3 bases and at J to 4 bases, leaving 2 bases not matched to a gene. CDR3 sequence reads: CASSSGTGGYGYTF. Here the CDR3 DNA reads TGCGCCAGCAGCTCAGGGACAGGGGGCTATGGCTACACCTTC.

The chain links TRBV28 to TRBJ1-5; 9 bases are shared with TRBD1. The junction had 9 bases not matched to a gene; V was cut back by 8 bases and J by 4 bases. The germline CDR1 and CDR2 sequences are MDHEN and SYDVKM. CDR3 length equals 15 residues. The CDR3, as DNA: TGTGCCAGCCGAAAAACCGGGACAGGGAATCAGCCCCAGCATTTT. Translating gives CASRKTGTGNQPQHF.

This chain connects TRBV9 to TRBJ1-1; 7 bases match TRBD1. From germline, CDR1 is SGDLS and CDR2 YYNGEE. Trimming at V came to 3 bases and at J to 2 bases, leaving 4 bases not matched to a gene. The CDR3 length is 14 residues. The DNA for the CDR3 is TGTGCCAGCAGCGCCGGGACAGTAAACACTGAAGCTTTCTTT. As protein: CASSAGTVNTEAFF.

The chain carries TRBV6-1 and TRBJ1-5, with TRBD1 as a possible D gene (5 bases). The CDR3 is 14 residues long. From germline, CDR1 is MNHNS and CDR2 SASEGT. With 5 bases removed from V and 5 bases from J, the gap between germline ends came to 13 bases. CDR3 DNA: TGTGCCAGCAGTACCGCGGGACGTGATCAGCCCCAGCATTTT. Its protein product is CASSTAGRDQPQHF.

The chain employs TRBV7-9 and TRBJ1-5, with D possibly matching TRBD1 (5 bases). This CDR3 has 17 amino acids. Trimming shortened V by 2 bases and J by 6 bases, and 20 bases separated the two germline ends. CDR1 SEHNR and CDR2 FQNEAQ come from the germline V gene (reference sequence). Here the CDR3 DNA reads TGTGCCAGCAGCTTAACCGGGACTGAACGGGGTGGTCAGCCCCAGCATTTT. Translating it yields CASSLTGTERGGQPQHF.

The V and J genes are TRBV4-1 and TRBJ2-1; TRBD2 aligns across 7 bases. The germline CDR1 and CDR2 sequences are MGHRA and YSYEKL. With 1 base clipped from V and 7 bases from J, the junction kept 10 bases outside the gene matches. The CDR3 consists of 16 residues. CDR3 protein: CASSQVLAAITNEQFF. The CDR3 DNA is TGCGCCAGCAGCCAAGTCCTAGCGGCTATAACTAATGAGCAGTTCTTC.

This chain links TRBV11-3 with TRBJ1-1, with unresolved D. Germline values: CDR1 SGHNT, CDR2 YENEEA. V was clipped by 3 bases and J by 7 bases, with 12 bases between them. CDR3 length: 13 residues. CDR3 protein: CASSFEFVHEAFF. Written as DNA, the CDR3 is TGTGCCAGCAGCTTCGAATTCGTACATGAAGCTTTCTTT.